This T cell receptor beta chain was retrieved from a study of shared clonotypes between healthy human individuals. Clones were read by immunoSEQ multiplex PCR, and TCRdb kept only the in-frame ones, dropping some. This table holds some 630,000 clones, around 72% found once. CDR1 LGHNA and CDR2 YNFKEQ come from the germline V gene. The CDR3 loop spans 17 amino acids. V lost 1 base to trimming and J lost 2 bases; unmatched junction nucleotides: 7. The origin of this receptor is a woman between 25 and 40 years old in good health. Sequenced: memory CD4+ T cells sorted from blood. Stated subset: CD45RA-negative fraction. The chain uses TRBV4-2 and TRBJ1-4, with 7 bases lining up with TRBD1. The CDR3 reads CASSQAQGRATNEKLFF. The CDR3 DNA is TGTGCCAGCAGCCAAGCACAGGGGAGGGCCACTAATGAAAAACTGTTTTTT.